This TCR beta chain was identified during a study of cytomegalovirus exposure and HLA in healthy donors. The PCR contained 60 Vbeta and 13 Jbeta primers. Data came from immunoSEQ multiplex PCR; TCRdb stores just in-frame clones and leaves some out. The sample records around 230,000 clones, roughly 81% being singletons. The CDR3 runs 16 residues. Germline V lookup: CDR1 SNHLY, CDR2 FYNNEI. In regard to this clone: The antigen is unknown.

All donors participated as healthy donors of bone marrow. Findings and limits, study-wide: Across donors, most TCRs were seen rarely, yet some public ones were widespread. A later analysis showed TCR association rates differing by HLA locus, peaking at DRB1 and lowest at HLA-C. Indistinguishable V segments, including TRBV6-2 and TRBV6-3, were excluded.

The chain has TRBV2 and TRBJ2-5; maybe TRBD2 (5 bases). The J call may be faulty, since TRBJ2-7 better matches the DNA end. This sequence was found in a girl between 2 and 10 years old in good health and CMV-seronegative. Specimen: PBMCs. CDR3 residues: CASSEKEVYLSYEQYF. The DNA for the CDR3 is TGTGCCAGCAGTGAAAAGGAGGTGTACCTCTCCTACGAGCAGTACTTC.